This record covers a single T cell receptor (beta chain). This CDR3 region has 19 residues. The data were taken from a study of shared clonotypes between healthy human individuals. Study as a whole: A donor's plate count was three for CD4 naive and three for CD4 memory; CD8 naive had two and CD8 memory one.

The table came from immunoSEQ multiplex PCR; TCRdb's copy has only in-frame clones and leaves some out. The sample contains roughly 2 million clones, over 85% of which appear only once. The sequencing sample was made of naive CD4+ T cells sorted from blood. Subset noted: CD45RA+ positively selected. V usage is TRBV12-1 and J usage is TRBJ2-1; the table's D call, TRBD2, has no DNA check behind it. TRBV12-1 is marked as a pseudogene. This clonotype originated in a man aged 18-30 years in good health. Here the CDR3 DNA reads TGTGCCAGCAGCTTTGGGACTAGCGGGAGGGCCACCACCTACAATGAGCAGTTCTTC. It codes for CASSFGTSGRATTYNEQFF.